These 24 T cell receptor beta chains were all obtained from the same sample, sequenced in a study of T cells in Graves' hyperthyroidism and ophthalmopathy. Authors of the study amplified TCR beta CDR3 regions from RNA transcripts. With the HTBI primer set, the TCR CDR3 went through a first round of RT-PCR. TCRdb called the multiplex PCR reads again in MiXCR, with one record for every CDR3 protein. The sample contains 650,000 to 800,000 distinct CDR3 sequences, about 45% of which appear only once. Material: peripheral blood or thyroid tissue (not recorded which). The source of these receptors is an adult man with Graves' disease, either hyperthyroidism or ophthalmopathy (not recorded which).

Many counts were recorded for this clonotype. The V gene is TRBV20-1, the J gene TRBJ1-2; the D is unclear. Germline V lookup: CDR1 DFQATT, CDR2 SNEGSKA (reference sequence). The CDR3 sequence is 13 residues long. V dropped 0 bases and J dropped 2 bases, with 7 bases sitting between them. CDR3 region: CSARDVLNYGYTF. In nucleotides, the CDR3 is TGCAGTGCTAGAGACGTACTGAACTATGGCTACACCTTC.

Worth noting for this clonotype: This may arise from a read error, as a much more abundant clone is one base away. The chain links TRBV29-1 to TRBJ1-2, with 8 bases identical to TRBD1. Losses at the gene ends were 4 bases for V and 8 bases for J; bases not matched to a gene: 3. CDR1 and CDR2 from the germline V gene are SQVTM and ANQGSEA. The CDR3 runs 11 residues. CDR3 bases: TGCAGCGTTGGGACAGGGTTGGGCTACACCTTC. As protein: CSVGTGLGYTF.

The chain joins TRBV5-1 to TRBJ2-7, with TRBD2 matching 13 bases. Germline V gives CDR1 SGHRS, CDR2 YFSETQ. The trim removed 3 bases at V and 2 bases at J, leaving 5 bases unmatched. The CDR3 is 16 amino acids. CDR3 coding DNA: TGCGCCAGCAGCTGGGGGACTAGCGGGAACCCCTACGAGCAGTACTTC. Amino acid sequence: CASSWGTSGNPYEQYF. Full variable domain (outside the CDR3, taken from reference TRBV5-1 and TRBJ2-7): KAGVTQTPRYLIKTRGQQVTLSCSPISGHRSVSWYQQTPGQGLQFLFEYFSETQRNKGNFPGRFSGRQFSNSRSEMNVSTLELGDSALYLCASSWGTSGNPYEQYFGPGTRLTVT.

V is TRBV19 and J is TRBJ1-6; no clear D gene. The CDR3 spans 14 residues. V lost 8 bases, J lost 8 bases, and 16 bases lay in between. CDR1 LNHDA and CDR2 SQIVND come from the germline V gene (reference sequence). CDR3 loop: CASGSRVFDSPLHF. The CDR3 DNA follows: TGTGCCAGTGGGTCCCGGGTATTTGATTCACCCCTCCACTTT.

The chain combines TRBV6-6 with TRBJ1-5; 9 bases are shared with TRBD1. With V trimmed by 6 bases and J by 2 bases, 5 bases remained unmatched. This CDR3 region has 15 residues. Germline loops: CDR1 MNHNY, CDR2 SVGAGI (reference sequence). The DNA of the CDR3 is TGTGCCAGCAGCAACAGGGGGCTGGGCAATCAGCCCCAGCATTTT. Its translation is CASSNRGLGNQPQHF.

Comments on this clonotype: At one of its ends the junction is not consistent with the germline gene, which may arise from a read error. The rearrangement uses TRBV10-3 and TRBJ1-1, with a tentative D call TRBD1 (5 bases). CDR3 length equals 13 residues. The germline V gene has CDR1 ENHRY and CDR2 SYGVKD. This chain's CDR3 is CASSWGLYTEAFF. The DNA for the CDR3 is TGTGCCAGCAGTTGGGGGTTGTACACTGAAGCTTTCTTT.

Concerning this clonotype itself: A much bigger clone sits one base away, suggesting this may be a read error. The chain joins TRBV15 to TRBJ1-1, with a tentative D call TRBD1 (6 bases). This CDR3 region has 13 residues. The V gene's germline CDR1 is LNHNV and CDR2 YYDKDF (reference sequence). The CDR3 DNA sequence: TGTGCCACCGGCAGAGGGGAGGGGGGTGGTGCTTTCTTT. Its translation is CATGRGEGGGAFF.

There are many counts of this clonotype. This chain uses TRBV24-1 with TRBJ2-5; D unclear. Looked up from germline, CDR1 is KGHDR and CDR2 is SFDVKD. This CDR3 contains 13 residues. V gave up 8 bases and J gave up 5 bases, with 14 bases separating them. The CDR3 sequence: CATNRAFEETQYF. In DNA, the CDR3 is TGTGCCACCAATAGAGCTTTTGAGGAGACCCAGTACTTC.

The chain links TRBV19 to TRBJ1-5; D is perhaps TRBD1 (5 bases). This CDR3 is 15 amino acids long. The ends were cut back, 5 bases at V and 3 bases at J, with 14 bases in the middle. Germline V lookup: CDR1 LNHDA, CDR2 SQIVND (reference sequence). The CDR3 coding sequence is TGTGCCAGTAGTGTCGATGGGGGAATCAATCAGCCCCAGCATTTT. Its translation: CASSVDGGINQPQHF.

V usage is TRBV5-1 and J usage is TRBJ2-2, with D uncertain. Looked up from germline, CDR1 is SGHRS and CDR2 is YFSETQ. Trimming removed 0 bases from V and 3 bases from J, with 15 bases in between. CDR3 length equals 17 residues. The CDR3 coding sequence is TGCGCCAGCAGCTTGGCCGCAACGGAGTTTTACACCGGGGAGCTGTTTTTT. Protein product: CASSLAATEFYTGELFF.

This rearrangement joins TRBV2 to TRBJ2-7, with D perhaps TRBD1 (5 bases). The V and J ends lost 0 bases and 12 bases respectively, with 9 bases between them. Germline V gene lookup returns CDR1 SNHLY and CDR2 FYNNEI. The CDR3 is made up of 11 amino acids. CDR3 sequence: CASSEAPGPYF. The CDR3 DNA is TGTGCCAGCAGTGAAGCGCCAGGGCCGTACTTC.

This clonotype was seen at least ten times. V gene TRBV5-1 combines with J gene TRBJ1-2, with 7 bases aligning to TRBD1. Germline CDR1 is SGHRS and CDR2 is YFSETQ. The CDR3 consists of 13 residues. The V segment lost 3 bases and the J segment 6 bases; nucleotides outside the gene matches: 5. The CDR3 spells CASSSFGTDGYTF. CDR3 in DNA: TGCGCCAGCAGCTCTTTCGGGACAGATGGCTACACCTTC.

This clonotype was picked up a small number of times. The V and J genes are TRBV20-1 and TRBJ2-7; tentatively, D is TRBD1 (6 bases). Germline lookup yields CDR1 DFQATT and CDR2 SNEGSKA (reference sequence). The CDR3 length is 15 residues. With 0 bases removed from V and 2 bases from J, the gap between germline ends came to 14 bases. Here the CDR3 DNA reads TGCAGTGCTAGAGACACGGACAGCCCAACCTACGAGCAGTACTTC. It translates to CSARDTDSPTYEQYF.

The rearrangement links TRBV29-1 to TRBJ2-1; no clear D. V was clipped by 3 bases and J by 6 bases, with 15 bases between them. Germline CDR1 is SQVTM and CDR2 is ANQGSEA. The CDR3 loop spans 14 amino acids. The CDR3 loop reads CSVEARKRFNEQFF. CDR3 in DNA: TGCAGCGTTGAGGCCAGAAAGCGATTCAATGAGCAGTTCTTC.

This clonotype was seen a few times. This sequence joins TRBV6-5 and TRBJ2-7, with TRBD2 identical over 7 bases. This CDR3 contains 15 residues. The germline V gene has CDR1 MNHEY and CDR2 SVGAGI. The junction had 9 bases not matched to a gene; V was cut back by 5 bases and J by 2 bases. The CDR3 loop reads CASSGGGPPTYEQYF. CDR3 sequence (DNA): TGTGCCAGCAGTGGGGGAGGGCCACCCACCTACGAGCAGTACTTC.

The V call is TRBV10-3, the J call TRBJ1-5, with a weak D call TRBD1 (6 bases). CDR1 is ENHRY, CDR2 SYGVKD, per germline. This CDR3 is built from 14 residues. V was clipped by 11 bases and J by 1 base, with 15 bases between them. This CDR3 is CAWSEGGSNQPQHF. The CDR3 nucleotides are TGTGCCTGGAGTGAGGGGGGGAGCAATCAGCCCCAGCATTTT.

This chain uses TRBV20-1 with TRBJ1-1, with TRBD1 matching over 7 bases. With 3 bases clipped from V and 7 bases from J, the junction kept 5 bases outside the gene matches. The germline V gene has CDR1 DFQATT and CDR2 SNEGSKA (reference sequence). The CDR3 spans 12 residues. The CDR3, as DNA: TGCAGTGCTAGTCCCGACAGGGTTGAAGCTTTCTTT. Translated, it gives CSASPDRVEAFF.

With regard to this clonotype: The junction shows a germline mismatch at one end, possibly a read error. The chain employs TRBV7-9 and TRBJ2-7, with TRBD2 matching 11 bases. The germline CDR1 and CDR2 sequences are SEHNR and FQNEAQ (reference sequence). The CDR3 runs to 15 residues. The CDR3 region has the DNA TGTGCCAGCAGCTCGGGACTAGCGGACTCCTCCGAGCAGTACTTC. Translated: CASSSGLADSSEQYF.

The rearrangement joins TRBV7-9 to TRBJ1-1; possible D gene TRBD1, 6 bases. Germline V gives CDR1 SEHNR, CDR2 FQNEAQ (reference sequence). The CDR3 spans 17 residues. The ends were cut back, 6 bases at V and 4 bases at J, with 24 bases in the middle. The CDR3 sequence: CASSPRQAVGIITEAFF. CDR3 bases: TGTGCCAGCAGTCCTCGACAGGCCGTCGGAATAATCACTGAAGCTTTCTTT. Drawing the rest from reference TRBV7-9 and TRBJ1-1, the complete variable domain is DTGVSQNPRHKITKRGQNVTFRCDPISEHNRLYWYRQTLGQGPEFLTYFQNEAQLEKSRLLSDRFSAERPKGSFSTLEIQRTEQGDSAMYLCASSPRQAVGIITEAFFGQGTRLTVV.

A remark on this clonotype: Possible read error: a much larger clone is one base away. This chain uses TRBV7-9 with TRBJ1-2; 7 positions match TRBD1. The CDR3 covers 10 residues. Germline assignment: CDR1 SEHNR and CDR2 FQNEAQ (reference sequence). This chain's CDR3 is CASSSGQTYF. CDR3 coding DNA: TGTGCCAGCAGCTCGGGACAGACTTACTTC. Based on the CDR3 plus reference TRBV7-9 and TRBJ1-2, the full variable domain is DTGVSQNPRHKITKRGQNVTFRCDPISEHNRLYWYRQTLGQGPEFLTYFQNEAQLEKSRLLSDRFSAERPKGSFSTLEIQRTEQGDSAMYLCASSSGQTYFGSGTRLTVV.

In regard to this clonotype: This CDR3 is missing its conserved last phenylalanine or tryptophan, likely due to a read error. No DNA is shown, since the ends of the CDR3 on it are uncertain; the CDR3 is the one TCRdb lists. The chain recombines TRBV24-1 with TRBJ2-2; TRBD1 is the table's D call and was not checked against the DNA. Germline V CDR1 and CDR2: KGHDR, SFDVKD. The CDR3 is made up of 9 amino acids, end residues included. CDR3 sequence reads: CATSDGPGQ.

This clonotype was counted between two and nine times. This chain connects TRBV7-9 to TRBJ1-1; D is uncertain. Germline V gives CDR1 SEHNR, CDR2 FQNEAQ (reference sequence). The V and J ends lost 5 bases and 7 bases respectively, with 17 bases between them. The CDR3 spans 14 residues. CDR3 amino acids: CASSPSGWYGEAFF. The DNA for the CDR3 is TGTGCCAGCAGCCCTAGTGGATGGTATGGTGAAGCTTTCTTT.

The gene calls are TRBV2 and TRBJ1-5; 10 bases agree with TRBD1. Unmatched junction bases numbered 7, after V lost 5 bases and J lost 3 bases. This CDR3 comprises 16 residues. CDR1 SNHLY and CDR2 FYNNEI come from the germline V gene. The CDR3 bases are TGTGCCAGCAGTTTAGGTGGGACAGGGGTCAATCAGCCCCAGCATTTT. This sequence encodes CASSLGGTGVNQPQHF.

The V gene is TRBV14, the J gene TRBJ2-7, with D perhaps TRBD1 (5 bases). CDR3 size: 14 residues. V lost 4 bases to trimming and J lost 7 bases, with 17 bases between them. The germline gives CDR1 SGHDN, CDR2 FVKESK. The CDR3 sequence is CASSLRQLMGEQYF. The CDR3 DNA reads TGTGCCAGCAGCCTAAGACAGCTTATGGGGGAGCAGTACTTC. Using reference TRBV14 and TRBJ2-7 for the parts outside the CDR3, the full variable domain is EAGVTQFPSHSVIEKGQTVTLRCDPISGHDNLYWYRRVMGKEIKFLLHFVKESKQDESGMPNNRFLAERTGGTYSTLKVQPAELEDSGVYFCASSLRQLMGEQYFGPGTRLTVT.